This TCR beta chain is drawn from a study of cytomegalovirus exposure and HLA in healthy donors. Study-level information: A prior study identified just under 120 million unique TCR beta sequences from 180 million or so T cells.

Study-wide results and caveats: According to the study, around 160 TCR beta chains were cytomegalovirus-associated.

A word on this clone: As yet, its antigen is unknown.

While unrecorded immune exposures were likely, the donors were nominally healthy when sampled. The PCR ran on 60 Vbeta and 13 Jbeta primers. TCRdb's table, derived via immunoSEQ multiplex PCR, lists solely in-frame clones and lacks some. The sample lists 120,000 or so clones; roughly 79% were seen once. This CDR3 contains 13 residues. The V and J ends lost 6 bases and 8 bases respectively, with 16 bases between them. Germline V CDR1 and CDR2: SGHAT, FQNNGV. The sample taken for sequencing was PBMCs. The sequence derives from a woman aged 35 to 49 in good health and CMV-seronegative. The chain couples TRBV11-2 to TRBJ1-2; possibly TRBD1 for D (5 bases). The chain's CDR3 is CASSPVRGWGYTF. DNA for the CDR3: TGTGCCAGCAGTCCAGTAAGGGGCTGGGGCTACACCTTC. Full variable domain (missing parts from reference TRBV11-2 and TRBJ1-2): EAGVAQSPRYKIIEKRQSVAFWCNPISGHATLYWYQQILGQGPKLLIQFQNNGVVDDSQLPKDRFSAERLKGVDSTLKIQPAKLEDSAVYLCASSPVRGWGYTFGSGTRLTVV.